Each of the 7 T cell receptor beta chains below was sequenced from the same sample in a study of blood T cell repertoires in COVID-19. Clones were read by immunoSEQ multiplex PCR, and TCRdb kept only the in-frame ones, dropping some. Of over 100,000 clones in the sample, 75% to 90% were seen once. Sequencing was performed on peripheral blood. Receptors originate from a human donor in a cohort sampled during active COVID-19.

The chain is built from TRBV27 and TRBJ1-1, with D maybe TRBD1 (5 bases). V lost 4 bases and J lost 1, with 10 bases in between. The CDR3 is 14 residues long. The germline gives CDR1 MNHEY, CDR2 SMNVEV (reference sequence). CDR3 in amino acids: CASSWGLGNTEAFF. The DNA of the CDR3 is TGTGCCAGCAGTTGGGGACTCGGGAACACTGAAGCTTTCTTT.

V is TRBV13 and J is TRBJ1-2; 7 nucleotides agree with TRBD1. The CDR3 contains 16 residues. The ends lost 5 bases at V and 4 bases at J; junction bases unmatched: 13. Germline lookup yields CDR1 PRHDT and CDR2 FYEKMQ (reference sequence). CDR3 sequence: CASSLPTGKASYGYTF. The CDR3 nucleotides read TGTGCCAGCAGCCTTCCGACAGGGAAGGCGTCCTATGGCTACACCTTC.

The CDR3 loop reads CASSESLAGVYNEQFF. The DNA of the CDR3 is TGTGCCAGCAGTGAGTCACTAGCGGGAGTCTACAATGAGCAGTTCTTC. The rearrangement links TRBV6-1 to TRBJ2-1, with TRBD2 matching over 11 bases. This CDR3 contains 16 residues. V shed 3 bases and J 3 bases; nucleotides not matched to a gene: 4. CDR1 and CDR2 from the germline V gene are MNHNS and SASEGT.

This clone was picked up one time. The V call is TRBV2, the J call TRBJ2-1; D remains ambiguous. Trimming shortened V by 6 bases and J by 5 bases, and 5 bases separated the two germline ends. The CDR3 sequence is 11 residues long. Germline CDR1 and CDR2: SNHLY and FYNNEI. The CDR3 region is CASRRDNEQFF. The CDR3 coding sequence is TGTGCCAGCAGACGCGACAATGAGCAGTTCTTC.

For the CDR3, the DNA is TGTGCCAGCAGTGAAAGCAACGAGCAGTACTTC. This sequence encodes CASSESNEQYF. This sequence joins TRBV6-1 and TRBJ2-7; no definite D call. The CDR3 spans 11 residues. Between the trimmed V and J ends, which lost 2 bases and 5 bases, there was a span of 4 bases. The V gene's germline CDR1 is MNHNS and CDR2 SASEGT.

The rearrangement links TRBV6-6 to TRBJ2-2; D is possibly TRBD1 (5 bases). This CDR3 has 13 amino acids. V was shortened by 6 bases and J by 5 bases, with 10 bases between the two germline ends. Looked up from germline, CDR1 is MNHNY and CDR2 is SVGAGI (reference sequence). In nucleotides, the CDR3 is TGTGCCAGCAGGCAGACAGCTACCGGGGAGCTGTTTTTT. Amino acid sequence: CASRQTATGELFF.

On this clone: This sample also contains other DNA sequences that code for the same CDR3. The chain carries TRBV7-8 and TRBJ2-7; 7 bases are shared with TRBD2. Germline-derived CDR1 and CDR2 are SGHVS and FQNEAQ. CDR3 size: 15 residues. The J segment lost 0 bases and the V segment lost 1 base, leaving 3 bases of the junction unmatched. The CDR3 is CASSLGAGSSYEQYF. DNA of the CDR3: TGTGCCAGCAGCTTAGGAGCGGGGAGCTCCTACGAGCAGTACTTC.